This T cell receptor beta chain was captured in a study of identical twins (TCRdb year 2016). Turning to the overall study: The study deep-sequenced TCR alpha and beta repertoires from monozygotic twins, unrelated adults of various ages and cord blood to test whether fetal clonotypes persist. To rule out contamination, replicate twin experiments were performed at different times with different library preparation protocols. Paper-wide results and their limitations: The excess sharing between twins in beta out-of-frame sequences was weaker because fewer shared sequences reduced the signal-to-noise ratio. Out-of-frame TCR alpha sharing in monozygotic twins was systematically underestimated by recombination models, whereas sharing between unrelated individuals was in agreement with the recombination models. Because the same donors could not be followed over many years, the conclusions depended on cross-sectional statistical analysis. Zero-insertion analyses could be partly confounded by invariant T cells such as MAIT and iNKT, although diverse VJ usage argued against such confounding for most clonotypes. Compared with coincidental sharing between unrelated individuals, an excess of low generation-probability sequences was observed among out-of-frame TCR alpha sequences shared between twins. Abundant cord blood beta clonotypes had fewer insertions, young adult naive repertoires showed a similar but weaker trend, and memory repertoires showed no such trend.

This clonotype was recorded many times. Its specific antigen is unknown. Base-call qualities are not available, and no considerably larger clone is one nucleotide away. The library came from 5' RACE. Sequencing took place on an Illumina HiSeq 2000. A universal primer binding site was added through template switching, and the final cDNA carried a unique molecular identifier so that TCR cDNA molecules could be counted accurately. Specific primers in the conserved constant-segment region were used to synthesize first-strand cDNA for TCR alpha and beta chains. To control for contamination, every cDNA library was double barcoded, receiving both a SMART-Mk sample barcode and Illumina barcodes. TruSeq adapter sequences and Illumina sample barcodes were added in two successive PCR steps. Sequencing of the TCR alpha and beta cDNA libraries was done on the Illumina HiSeq platform using custom primers. As for the authors' bioinformatics: Unique molecular identifiers were extracted from raw reads with MiGEC, and CDR3 positions were determined with MiXCR. Recombination models were inferred per individual with the repgenHMM and IGoR tools using an EM algorithm. The analysis of shared clonotypes was done with the tcR package in R, with sharing normalized by the product of cloneset sizes. Out-of-frame nonproductive sequences were analyzed to study raw recombination free of thymic and clonal selection effects. TCRdb itself trimmed the public reads at Q25 with fastp, ran MiXCR and retained productive beta chains. Entries are consolidated by CDR3 protein sequence, retaining the most common genes and DNA. The V and J calls here are based on TCRdb, not the publication. Counted in this sample were some 710,000 distinct CDR3 sequences; 5.5% to 7.5% of them appeared once. The top ten constitute about 2% of the sample.

At the junction V is shortened by 4 bases and J by 7 bases, with 8 bases in between. CDR1 and CDR2 (SQVTM, ANQGSEA) derive from the germline V gene. The CDR3 starts with the cysteine, ends with the phenylalanine, and has 11 residues. The DNA shown is the 33-base CDR3, in frame from base 1. Only healthy Caucasian donors were included. Three unrelated non-twin adults were also sequenced: a male aged 18 to 30, a male aged 50 to 60 and a female aged 50 to 60. Using Miltenyi CD45RO+ enrichment and human naive T-cell isolation kits, memory (CD45RO+) and naive T cells were isolated from PBMC. The specimen was naive T cells sorted from blood. Sample cell subset or site, as interpreted from the label and publication: cells isolated with a human naive T-cell isolation kit. The V and J segments used are TRBV29-1 and TRBJ2-1; the D gene cannot be resolved reliably. The sequence was collected from a young man in good health. The nucleotide sequence reads TGCAGCGTTGCTGATTCGAATGAGCAGTTCTTC. It is translated as CSVADSNEQFF.